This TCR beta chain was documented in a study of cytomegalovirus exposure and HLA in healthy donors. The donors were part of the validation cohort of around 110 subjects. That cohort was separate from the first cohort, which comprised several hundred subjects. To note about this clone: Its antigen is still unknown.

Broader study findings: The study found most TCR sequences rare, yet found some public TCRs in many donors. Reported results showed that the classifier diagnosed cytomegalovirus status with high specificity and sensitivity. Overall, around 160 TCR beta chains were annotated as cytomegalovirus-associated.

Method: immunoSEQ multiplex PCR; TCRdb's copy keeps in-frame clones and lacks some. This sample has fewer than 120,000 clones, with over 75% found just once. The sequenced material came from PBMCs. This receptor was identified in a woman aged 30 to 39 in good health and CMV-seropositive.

This chain's CDR3 is CASSLAKGTGVDQPQHF. The CDR3 coding sequence is TGTGCCAGCAGCTTAGCGAAGGGGACAGGGGTGGATCAGCCCCAGCATTTT. The genes are TRBV7-2 and TRBJ1-5; 10 nucleotides agree with TRBD1. After removal of 0 bases from V and 5 bases from J, the junction contained 7 bases not matched to a gene. CDR3 size: 17 residues. Germline V CDR1 and CDR2: SGHTA, FQGNSA.